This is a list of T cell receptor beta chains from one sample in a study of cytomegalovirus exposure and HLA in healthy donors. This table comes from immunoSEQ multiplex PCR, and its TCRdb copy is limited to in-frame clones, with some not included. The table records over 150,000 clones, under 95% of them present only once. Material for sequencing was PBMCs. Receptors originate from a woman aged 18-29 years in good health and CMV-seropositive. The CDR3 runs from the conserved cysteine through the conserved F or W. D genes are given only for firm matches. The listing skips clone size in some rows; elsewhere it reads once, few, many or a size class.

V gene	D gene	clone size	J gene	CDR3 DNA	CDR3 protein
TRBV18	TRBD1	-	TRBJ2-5	TGTGCCAGCTCACCACTTCCGGCAGGGGGCCGGGAGACCCAGTACTTC	CASSPLPAGGRETQYF
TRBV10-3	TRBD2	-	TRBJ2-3	TGTGCCATCAGTGAGACCGGGAGGGACACAGATACGCAGTATTTT	CAISETGRDTDTQYF
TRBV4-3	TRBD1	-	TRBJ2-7	TGCGCCAGCAGCCAGGACGCAGGGGGTCCCTCCTACGAGCAGTACTTC	CASSQDAGGPSYEQYF
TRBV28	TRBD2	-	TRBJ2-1	TGTGCCAGCAACTTGGGACTAGCGGGATATGAGCAGTTCTTC	CASNLGLAGYEQFF
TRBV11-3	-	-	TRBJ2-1	TGTGCCAGCAGCTTAGGACGCGGAAACAATGAGCAGTTCTTC	CASSLGRGNNEQFF
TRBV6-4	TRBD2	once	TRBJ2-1	TGTGCCAGCAGTGAGACTAGCGGGGAATACAATGAGCAGTTCTTC	CASSETSGEYNEQFF
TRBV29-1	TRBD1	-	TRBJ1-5	TGCAGCGTAGGGGACAGGGGAAATCAGCCCCAGCATTTT	CSVGDRGNQPQHF
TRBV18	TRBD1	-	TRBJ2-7	TGTGCCAGCTCACCGGGACAGAGCTCCTACGAGCAGTACTTC	CASSPGQSSYEQYF
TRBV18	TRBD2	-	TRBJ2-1	TGTGCCAGCTCATCGATTAGCGGGAAACCCTACAATGAGCAGTTCTTC	CASSSISGKPYNEQFF
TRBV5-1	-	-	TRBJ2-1	TGCGCCAGCAGCTTGGGCGTCAATGAGCAGTTCTTC	CASSLGVNEQFF
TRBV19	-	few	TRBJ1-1	TGTGCCAGTAGTATCATAGGAGACCGGTACACTGAAGCTTTCTTT	CASSIIGDRYTEAFF
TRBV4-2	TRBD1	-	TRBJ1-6	TGTGCCAGCAGCCAAGTTCTAGACAGGGTGGTCGATTCACCCCTCCACTTT	CASSQVLDRVVDSPLHF
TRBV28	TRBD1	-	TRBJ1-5	TGTGCCAGCAGGGACAGGGGGAAGATCTTGCCCCAGCATTTT	CASRDRGKILPQHF
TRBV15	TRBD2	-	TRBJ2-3	TGTGCCACCAGCAGAGGGGAGGGCAGCACAGATACGCAGTATTTT	CATSRGEGSTDTQYF
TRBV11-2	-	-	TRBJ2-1	TGTGCCAGCAGCTTAGGAGGGGGGGGTCGCCTCAATGAGCAGTTCTTC	CASSLGGGGRLNEQFF
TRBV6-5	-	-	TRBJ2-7	TGTGCCAGCGGCTTCCACGAGCAGTACTTC	CASGFHEQYF
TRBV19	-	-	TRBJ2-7	TGTGCCAGTAGTATCCAGTTTACGGGGGAGCAGTACTTC	CASSIQFTGEQYF
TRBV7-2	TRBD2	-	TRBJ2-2	TGTGCCAGCAGCTTAGCCCCGCGTGGACTAGCGGGAGGGTATAACACCGGGGAGCTGTTTTTT	CASSLAPRGLAGGYNTGELFF
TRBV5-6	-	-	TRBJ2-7	TGTGCCAGCAGCTCTTCCGGCTCCTACGAGCAGTACTTC	CASSSSGSYEQYF
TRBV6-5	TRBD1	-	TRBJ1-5	TGTGCCAGCAGTTTACAGGGGGCTCAGCCCCAGCATTTT	CASSLQGAQPQHF
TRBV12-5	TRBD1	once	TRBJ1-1	TGTGCTAGTGGTTTGGAACCTTCCGGGACAGGGGGAACGGCTGAAGCTTTCTTT	CASGLEPSGTGGTAEAFF
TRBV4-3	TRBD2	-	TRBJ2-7	TGCGCCAGCAGCCAAGACCTCACTAGCGGAGCCCTGACCTACGAGCAGTACTTC	CASSQDLTSGALTYEQYF
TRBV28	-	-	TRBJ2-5	TGTGCCAGCAGTGCCAGCGGAAAGACCCAGTACTTC	CASSASGKTQYF
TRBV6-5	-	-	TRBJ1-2	TGTGCCAGCAGTTATCAGGGCTATGGCTACACCTTC	CASSYQGYGYTF
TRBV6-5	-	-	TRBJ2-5	TGTGCCAGCAGTTTTATGGAGACCCAGTACTTC	CASSFMETQYF
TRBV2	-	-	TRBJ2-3	TGTGCCAGCAGTGGCGAGGATACGCAGTATTTT	CASSGEDTQYF
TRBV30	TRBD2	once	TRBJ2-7	TGTGCCTGGAGTCCGGGACTAGCGGGGGGGCCGGACGAGCAGTACTTC	CAWSPGLAGGPDEQYF
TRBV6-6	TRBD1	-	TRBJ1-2	TGTGCCAGCAGCCCCCCCGGGACAGGGATGAATGGCTACACCTTC	CASSPPGTGMNGYTF
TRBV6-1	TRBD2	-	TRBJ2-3	TGTGCCAGCATCCGAGCTAGCGGGGGGGCCGATACGCAGTATTTT	CASIRASGGADTQYF
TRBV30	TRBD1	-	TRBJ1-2	TGTGCCTGGAGACAGCCAGGGGGTTCAAACTATGGCTACACCTTC	CAWRQPGGSNYGYTF
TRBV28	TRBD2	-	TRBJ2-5	TGTGCCAGCACCTTCCCCGGGACGGGGGGAGAGACCCAGTACTTC	CASTFPGTGGETQYF
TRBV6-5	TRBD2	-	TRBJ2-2	TGTGCCAGCCGCCCAGCGGGAGGGCCTCCCGGGGAGCTGTTTTTT	CASRPAGGPPGELFF
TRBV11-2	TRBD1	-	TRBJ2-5	TGTGCCAGCAGCCCAGACGGCAGGGGGCTAGAAGAGACCCAGTACTTC	CASSPDGRGLEETQYF
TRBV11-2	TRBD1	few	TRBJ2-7	TGTGCCAGCAGCTCCAGGGACAGGGGGGGCCACGAGCAGTACTTC	CASSSRDRGGHEQYF
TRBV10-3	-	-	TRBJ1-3	TGTGCAATCGGTACGGCAGCGAAATACTCTGGAAACACCATATATTTT	CAIGTAAKYSGNTIYF
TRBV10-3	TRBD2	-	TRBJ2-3	TGTGCCACCGCGGGAATGGACGGGCTAGCGGGCGGGGATACGCAGTATTTT	CATAGMDGLAGGDTQYF
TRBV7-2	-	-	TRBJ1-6	TGTGCCAGCAGCTTTCAGGGGCGGAATTCACCCCTCCACTTT	CASSFQGRNSPLHF
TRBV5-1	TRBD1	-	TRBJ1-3	TGCGCCAGCCCGGAAGATAACAGGGGGCACGTTGGAAACACCATATATTTT	CASPEDNRGHVGNTIYF
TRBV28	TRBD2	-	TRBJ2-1	TGTGCCAGCAGGGTGGCCGCGGGAGTAACTGAGCAGTTCTTC	CASRVAAGVTEQFF
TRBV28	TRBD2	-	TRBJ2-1	TGTGCCAGCAGCCGGACTAGCGGGAGGGCGGTTGAGCAGTTCTTC	CASSRTSGRAVEQFF
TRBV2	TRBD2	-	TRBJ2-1	TGTGCCAGCAGACCCGGGACTAGCGGGAGTAATGAGCAGTTCTTC	CASRPGTSGSNEQFF
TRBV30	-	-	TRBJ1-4	TGTGCCTGGAGTGTAATACAGTTTAATGAAAAACTGTTTTTT	CAWSVIQFNEKLFF
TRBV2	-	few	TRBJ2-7	TGTGCCAGCAGTGAGGGGCAGGCCTTCGAGCAGTACTTC	CASSEGQAFEQYF
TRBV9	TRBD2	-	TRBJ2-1	TGTGCCAGCAGCGCGCTAGCGGGGGGGCCCTACAATGAGCAGTTCTTC	CASSALAGGPYNEQFF
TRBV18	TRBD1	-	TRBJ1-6	TGTGCCAGCTCATTGACAGGGGGCGCGGGTAATTCACCCCTCCACTTT	CASSLTGGAGNSPLHF
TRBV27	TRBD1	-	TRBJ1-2	TGTGCCAGCAGTCGACAGGGGCGCTATGGCTACACCTTC	CASSRQGRYGYTF
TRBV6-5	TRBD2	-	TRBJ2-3	TGTGCCAGCAGTTATCGGGGGGTGACGGGCACAGATACGCAGTATTTT	CASSYRGVTGTDTQYF
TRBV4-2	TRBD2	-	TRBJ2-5	TGTGCCAGCAGCCGTCGACTAGCGGGGTCGAAAGAGACCCAGTACTTC	CASSRRLAGSKETQYF
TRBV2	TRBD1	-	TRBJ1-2	TGTGCCAGCAGTGAAGCTAGGACAGGGCGAAATGGCTACACCTTC	CASSEARTGRNGYTF
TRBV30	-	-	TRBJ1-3	TGTGCCTGGACTCCAGGTGCCTCTGGAAACACCATATATTTT	CAWTPGASGNTIYF
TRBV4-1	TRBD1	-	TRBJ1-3	TGCGCCAGCAGCCAAGAACAGGGGGCTTTGGGAAACACCATATATTTT	CASSQEQGALGNTIYF
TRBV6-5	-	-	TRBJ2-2	TGTGCCAGCAGTTACCCAAACGCTAGAGCCGGGGAGCTGTTTTTT	CASSYPNARAGELFF